This T cell receptor (beta chain) originates from a study of shared clonotypes between healthy human individuals. This CDR3 spans 12 amino acids. The germline V gene encodes CDR1 SGHRS and CDR2 YFSETQ. Trimming removed 7 bases from V and 0 bases from J, with 7 bases in between. The authors split each subset's genomic DNA evenly across several immunoSEQ plates. Assay: immunoSEQ multiplex PCR; the TCRdb copy retains only in-frame clones and omits some. The repertoire includes more than 2 million clones, roughly 94% of them detected once, and roughly 0.13% sits in the top ten. The specimen sequenced was naive CD4+ T cells sorted from blood. The subset denotes: CD45RA+ positively selected. J is TRBJ1-1 and V is TRBV5-1; D gene uncertain. The TCR originated in a man between 18 and 29 years old in good health. CDR3: CASYYLNTEAFF. CDR3 nucleotides: TGCGCCAGCTATTATCTGAACACTGAAGCTTTCTTT.